This T cell receptor beta chain was found in a study of cytomegalovirus exposure and HLA in healthy donors. Use of 60 Vbeta and 13 Jbeta primers characterized the PCR. The repertoire was sequenced with immunoSEQ multiplex PCR; TCRdb's copy has only in-frame clones and lacks some. The sample carries about 55,000 clones, about 80% recorded once. CDR1 and CDR2 (germline): MNHEY, SVGAGI. CDR3 size: 15 residues. V was shortened by 0 bases and J by 8 bases, with 11 bases between the two germline ends. This receptor was taken from a female donor in good health and CMV-seronegative. The material sequenced was PBMCs. The rearrangement joins TRBV6-5 to TRBJ1-6; no clear D. Written as DNA, the CDR3 is TGTGCCAGCAGTTACTCGACGGCGGACTATTCACCCCTCCACTTT. Residues: CASSYSTADYSPLHF.